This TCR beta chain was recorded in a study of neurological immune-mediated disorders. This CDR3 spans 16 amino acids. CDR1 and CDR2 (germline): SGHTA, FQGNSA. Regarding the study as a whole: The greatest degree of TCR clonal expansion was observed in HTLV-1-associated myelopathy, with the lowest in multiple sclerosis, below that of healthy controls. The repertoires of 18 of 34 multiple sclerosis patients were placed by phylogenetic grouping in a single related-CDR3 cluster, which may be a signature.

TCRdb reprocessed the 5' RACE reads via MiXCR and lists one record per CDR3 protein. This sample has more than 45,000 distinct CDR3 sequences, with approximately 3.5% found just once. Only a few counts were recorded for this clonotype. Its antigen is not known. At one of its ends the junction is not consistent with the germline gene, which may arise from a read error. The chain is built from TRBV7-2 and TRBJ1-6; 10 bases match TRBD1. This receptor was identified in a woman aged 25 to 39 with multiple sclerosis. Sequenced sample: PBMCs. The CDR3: CASRPQPGQGNSPLNF. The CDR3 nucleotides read TGTGCCAGCAGACCTCAGCCGGGACAGGGGAATTCACCCCTCAACTTT.